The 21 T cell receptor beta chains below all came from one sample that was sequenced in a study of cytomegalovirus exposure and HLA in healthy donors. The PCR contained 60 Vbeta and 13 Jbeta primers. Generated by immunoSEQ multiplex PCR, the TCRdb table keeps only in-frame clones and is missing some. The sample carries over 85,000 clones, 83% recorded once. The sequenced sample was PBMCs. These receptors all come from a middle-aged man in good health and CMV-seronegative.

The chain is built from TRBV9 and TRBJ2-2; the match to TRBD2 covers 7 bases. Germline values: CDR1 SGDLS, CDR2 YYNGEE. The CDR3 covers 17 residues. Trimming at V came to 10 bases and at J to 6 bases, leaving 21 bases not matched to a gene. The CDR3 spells CAGSQLQIGGWAGELFF. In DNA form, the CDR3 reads TGTGCCGGGTCACAACTCCAGATCGGGGGGTGGGCCGGGGAGCTGTTTTTT.

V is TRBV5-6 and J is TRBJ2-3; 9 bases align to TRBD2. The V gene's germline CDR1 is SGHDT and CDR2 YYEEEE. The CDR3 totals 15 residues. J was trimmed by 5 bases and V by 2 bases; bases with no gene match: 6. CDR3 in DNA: TGTGCCAGCAGCTTAGTGGCGGGGGGGCTAGATACGCAGTATTTT. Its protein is CASSLVAGGLDTQYF. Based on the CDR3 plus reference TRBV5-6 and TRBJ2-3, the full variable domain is DAGVTQSPTHLIKTRGQQVTLRCSPKSGHDTVSWYQQALGQGPQFIFQYYEEEERQRGNFPDRFSGHQFPNYSSELNVNALLLGDSALYLCASSLVAGGLDTQYFGPGTRLTVL.

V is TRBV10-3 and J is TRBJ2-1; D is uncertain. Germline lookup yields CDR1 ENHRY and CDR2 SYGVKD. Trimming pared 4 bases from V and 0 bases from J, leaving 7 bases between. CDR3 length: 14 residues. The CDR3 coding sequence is TGTGCCATCAGTGGGGCTGACTCCTACAATGAGCAGTTCTTC. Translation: CAISGADSYNEQFF.

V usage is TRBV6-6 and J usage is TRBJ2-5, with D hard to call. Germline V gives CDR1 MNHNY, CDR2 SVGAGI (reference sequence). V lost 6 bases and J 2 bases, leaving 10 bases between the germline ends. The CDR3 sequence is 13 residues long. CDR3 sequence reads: CASRLTVQETQYF. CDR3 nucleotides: TGTGCCAGCAGGCTAACGGTGCAAGAGACCCAGTACTTC.

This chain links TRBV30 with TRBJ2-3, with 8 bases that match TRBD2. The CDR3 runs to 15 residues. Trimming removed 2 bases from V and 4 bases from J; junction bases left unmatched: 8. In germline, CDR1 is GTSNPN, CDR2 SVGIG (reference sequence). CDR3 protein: CAWSPGTSLSDTQYF. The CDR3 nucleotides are TGTGCCTGGAGTCCGGGGACTAGTCTTTCAGATACGCAGTATTTT.

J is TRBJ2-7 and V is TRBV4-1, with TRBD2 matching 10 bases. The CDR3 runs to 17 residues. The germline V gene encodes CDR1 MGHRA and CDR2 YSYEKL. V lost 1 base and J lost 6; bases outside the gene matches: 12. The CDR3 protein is CASSQANLGASGGEQYF. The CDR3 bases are TGCGCCAGCAGCCAAGCGAACCTCGGTGCTAGCGGGGGCGAGCAGTACTTC.

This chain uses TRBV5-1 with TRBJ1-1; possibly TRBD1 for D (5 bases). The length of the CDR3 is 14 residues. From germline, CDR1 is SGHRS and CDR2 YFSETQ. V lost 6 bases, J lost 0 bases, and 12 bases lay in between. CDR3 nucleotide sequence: TGCGCCAGCACTCCAGGGTCAGTGAACACTGAAGCTTTCTTT. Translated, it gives CASTPGSVNTEAFF.

The CDR3 loop is CASTGGNSPLHF. Written as DNA, the CDR3 is TGTGCCAGCACCGGCGGTAATTCACCCCTCCACTTT. The J gene is TRBJ1-6, the V gene TRBV21-1. TRBV21-1 corresponds to a pseudogene. The CDR3 spans 12 residues.

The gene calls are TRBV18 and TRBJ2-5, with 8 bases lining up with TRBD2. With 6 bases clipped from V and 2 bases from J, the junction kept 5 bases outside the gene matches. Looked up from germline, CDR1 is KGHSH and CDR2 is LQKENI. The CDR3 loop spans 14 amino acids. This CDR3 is CASSPSGPQETQYF. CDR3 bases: TGTGCCAGCTCCCCTAGCGGGCCTCAAGAGACCCAGTACTTC.

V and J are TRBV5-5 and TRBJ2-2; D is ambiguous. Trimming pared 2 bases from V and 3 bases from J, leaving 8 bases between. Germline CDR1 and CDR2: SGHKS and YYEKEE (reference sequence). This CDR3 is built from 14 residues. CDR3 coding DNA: TGTGCCAGCAGCTTCTCCCGAGACACCGGGGAGCTGTTTTTT. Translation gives CASSFSRDTGELFF.

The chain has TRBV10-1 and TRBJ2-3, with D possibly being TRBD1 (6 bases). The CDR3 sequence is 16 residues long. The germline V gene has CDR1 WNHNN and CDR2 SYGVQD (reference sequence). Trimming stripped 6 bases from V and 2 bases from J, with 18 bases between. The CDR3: CASSPGAGVVTDTQYF. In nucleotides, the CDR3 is TGCGCCAGCAGCCCTGGGGCAGGGGTAGTCACAGATACGCAGTATTTT.

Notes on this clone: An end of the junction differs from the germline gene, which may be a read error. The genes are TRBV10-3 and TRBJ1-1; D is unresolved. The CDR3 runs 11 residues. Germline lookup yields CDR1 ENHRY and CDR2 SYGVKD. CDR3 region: CAISESEVALF. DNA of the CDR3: TGTGCCATCAGTGAATCCGAAGTAGCTCTCTTT.

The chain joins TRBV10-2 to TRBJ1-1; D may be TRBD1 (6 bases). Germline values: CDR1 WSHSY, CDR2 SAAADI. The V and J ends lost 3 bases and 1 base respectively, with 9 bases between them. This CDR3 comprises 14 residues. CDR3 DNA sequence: TGCGCCAGCAGTGACCAACAGGGGAACACTGAAGCTTTCTTT. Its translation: CASSDQQGNTEAFF.

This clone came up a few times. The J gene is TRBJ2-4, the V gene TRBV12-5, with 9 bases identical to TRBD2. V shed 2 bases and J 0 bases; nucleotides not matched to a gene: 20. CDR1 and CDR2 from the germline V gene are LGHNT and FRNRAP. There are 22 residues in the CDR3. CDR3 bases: TGTGCTAGTGGTTTGATGCTAGCGGGACGAAACGAAGAGGTGGGAGCCAAAAACATTCAGTACTTC. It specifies CASGLMLAGRNEEVGAKNIQYF.

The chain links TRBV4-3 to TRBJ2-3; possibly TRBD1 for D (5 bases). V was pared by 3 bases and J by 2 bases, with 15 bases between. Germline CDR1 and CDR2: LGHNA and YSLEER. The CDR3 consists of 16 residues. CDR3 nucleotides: TGCGCCAGCAGCCAGAACCCAGGGCTTCCCACAGATACGCAGTATTTT. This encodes CASSQNPGLPTDTQYF.

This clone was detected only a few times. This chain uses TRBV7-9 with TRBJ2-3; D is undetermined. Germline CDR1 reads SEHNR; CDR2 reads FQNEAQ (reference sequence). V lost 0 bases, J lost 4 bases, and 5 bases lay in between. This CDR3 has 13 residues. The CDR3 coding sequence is TGTGCCAGCAGCTTAGCAGGAGCAGATACGCAGTATTTT. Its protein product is CASSLAGADTQYF.

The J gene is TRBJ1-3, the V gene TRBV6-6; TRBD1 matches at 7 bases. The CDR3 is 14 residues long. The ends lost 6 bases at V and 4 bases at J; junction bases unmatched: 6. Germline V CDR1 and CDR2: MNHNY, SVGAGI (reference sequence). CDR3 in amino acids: CASSPGTAGNTIYF. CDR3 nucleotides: TGTGCCAGCAGCCCCGGGACAGCCGGAAACACCATATATTTT.

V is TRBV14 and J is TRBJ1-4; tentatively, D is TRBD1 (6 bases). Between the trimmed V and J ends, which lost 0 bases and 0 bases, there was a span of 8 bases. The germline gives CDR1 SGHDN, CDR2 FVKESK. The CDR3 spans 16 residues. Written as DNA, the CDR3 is TGTGCCAGCAGCCAAGAAGGGGGGGCAACTAATGAAAAACTGTTTTTT. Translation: CASSQEGGATNEKLFF.

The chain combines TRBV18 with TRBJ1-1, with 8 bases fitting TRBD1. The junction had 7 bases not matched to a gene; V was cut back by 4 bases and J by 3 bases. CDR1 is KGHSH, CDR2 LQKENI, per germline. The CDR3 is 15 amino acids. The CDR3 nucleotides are TGTGCCAGCTCACTAATACAGGGGGATGACACTGAAGCTTTCTTT. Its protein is CASSLIQGDDTEAFF.

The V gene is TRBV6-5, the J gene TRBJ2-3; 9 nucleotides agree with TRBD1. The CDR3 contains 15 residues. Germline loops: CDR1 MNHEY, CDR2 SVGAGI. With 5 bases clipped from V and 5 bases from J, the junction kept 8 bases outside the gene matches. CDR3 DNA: TGTGCCAGCAGTCCCCAACAGGGGGCAATAGATACGCAGTATTTT. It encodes CASSPQQGAIDTQYF.

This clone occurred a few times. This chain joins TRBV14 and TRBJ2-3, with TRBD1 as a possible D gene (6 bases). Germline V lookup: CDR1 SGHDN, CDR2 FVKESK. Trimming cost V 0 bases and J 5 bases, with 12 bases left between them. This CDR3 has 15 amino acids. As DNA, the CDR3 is TGTGCCAGCAGCCAAGAAGCGGCAGGGGAAGATACGCAGTATTTT. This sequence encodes CASSQEAAGEDTQYF.